Following are 9 T cell receptor beta chains from one sample sequenced in a study of blood T cell repertoires in COVID-19. TCRdb keeps only in-frame clones here, not all; method: immunoSEQ multiplex PCR. The sample holds over 250,000 clones; about 87% are singletons and the top ten take roughly 5%. The sequenced material came from PBMCs or T cells enriched from blood (not recorded which). The receptor source for this set is a woman aged 25-40 years who had recovered from COVID-19.

The CDR3 DNA reads TGTGCCAGCAGCTTTGACACAGGGCGGAATCAGCCCCAGCATTTT. This sequence encodes CASSFDTGRNQPQHF. This rearrangement joins TRBV7-2 to TRBJ1-5, with TRBD1 as a possible D gene (6 bases). Germline CDR1 and CDR2: SGHTA and FQGNSA. Trimming cost V 3 bases and J 4 bases, with 13 bases left between them. The CDR3 totals 15 residues.

The chain joins TRBV11-2 to TRBJ2-5, with 15 bases that match TRBD2. The CDR3 consists of 16 residues. Germline CDR1 SGHAT, CDR2 FQNNGV. Trimming at V came to 5 bases and at J to 5 bases, leaving 6 bases not matched to a gene. The CDR3 protein is CASSLGLAGGGETQYF. Written as DNA, the CDR3 is TGTGCCAGCAGCCTGGGACTAGCGGGGGGTGGGGAGACCCAGTACTTC.

CDR3 nucleotide sequence: TGTGCCAGCAGTTACACACCGAGGGATACCTATGGCTACACCTTC. It translates to CASSYTPRDTYGYTF. V is TRBV6-5 and J is TRBJ1-2, with D hard to call. Germline V CDR1 and CDR2: MNHEY, SVGAGI. The CDR3 covers 15 residues. V was shortened by 2 bases and J by 4 bases, with 14 bases between the two germline ends.

V usage is TRBV5-1 and J usage is TRBJ2-7, with D possibly matching TRBD2 (6 bases). This CDR3 has 14 amino acids. V was pared by 4 bases and J by 6 bases, with 17 bases between. Per germline, CDR1 SGHRS and CDR2 YFSETQ. The CDR3 nucleotides read TGCGCCAGCAGCCCACCCCCCCCAGCGGGCGAGCAGTACTTC. Translating gives CASSPPPPAGEQYF.

This chain joins TRBV28 and TRBJ2-3; 9 nucleotides match TRBD2. Trimming at V came to 2 bases and at J to 4 bases, leaving 4 bases not matched to a gene. Germline assignment: CDR1 MDHEN and CDR2 SYDVKM. The CDR3 consists of 15 residues. The CDR3 DNA sequence: TGTGCCAGCAGTTTAGGCGGGGGGGTCCCAGATACGCAGTATTTT. Translation gives CASSLGGGVPDTQYF.

The chain employs TRBV5-6 and TRBJ2-2; tentatively, D is TRBD2 (7 bases). The V gene lost 0 bases and the J gene lost 3 bases, with 12 bases spanning the gap. Germline V lookup: CDR1 SGHDT, CDR2 YYEEEE. The CDR3 runs to 16 residues. The CDR3 DNA reads TGTGCCAGCAGCTTGGCAACAGGGAGGGACACCGGGGAGCTGTTTTTT. It is translated as CASSLATGRDTGELFF. Using reference TRBV5-6 and TRBJ2-2 for the parts outside the CDR3, the full variable domain is DAGVTQSPTHLIKTRGQQVTLRCSPKSGHDTVSWYQQALGQGPQFIFQYYEEEERQRGNFPDRFSGHQFPNYSSELNVNALLLGDSALYLCASSLATGRDTGELFFGEGSRLTVL.

The genes are TRBV7-9 and TRBJ2-1, with D possibly matching TRBD2 (6 bases). Germline V gives CDR1 SEHNR, CDR2 FQNEAQ (reference sequence). The CDR3 is made up of 14 amino acids. Between the trimmed V and J ends, which lost 1 base and 5 bases, there was a span of 9 bases. CDR3 sequence reads: CASSLVAGHNEQFF. The CDR3, as DNA: TGTGCCAGCAGCTTAGTGGCGGGGCACAATGAGCAGTTCTTC.

V is TRBV2 and J is TRBJ2-1; 11 bases match TRBD2. The CDR3 sequence is 17 residues long. J gave up 3 bases and V 2 bases, and 6 bases lay outside the gene matches. Germline CDR1 SNHLY, CDR2 FYNNEI. The CDR3 is CASSEWRLAGYYNEQFF. CDR3 bases: TGTGCCAGCAGTGAATGGCGACTAGCGGGGTACTACAATGAGCAGTTCTTC.

The CDR3 spells CASSQDFVRGRRTEAFF. The CDR3 DNA reads TGCGCCAGCAGCCAAGATTTCGTGAGAGGGAGGAGGACTGAAGCTTTCTTT. The genes are TRBV4-3 and TRBJ1-1, with no clear D. This CDR3 has 17 amino acids. V lost 0 bases to trimming and J lost 5 bases, with 19 bases between them. Germline CDR1 and CDR2: LGHNA and YSLEER.